The 22 T cell receptor beta chains in this list originate from one sample, sequenced in a study of CD8 T cells in Susac syndrome. RNA totalling about 0.45 to 1 ug underwent reverse transcription with random hexamers. In TCRdb, the immunoSEQ multiplex PCR reads were re-called with MiXCR into one record per CDR3 protein. The sample lists 210,000 or so distinct CDR3 sequences, 92% occurring once. The sequenced sample was CD8+ T cells from PBMCs. These receptors originate from a human donor with multiple sclerosis.

The chain uses TRBV6-1 and TRBJ2-7; possibly TRBD2 for D (5 bases). The V end lost 3 bases, the J end lost 2 bases, and 20 bases lay between the germline ends. Germline lookup yields CDR1 MNHNS and CDR2 SASEGT. The CDR3 spans 17 residues. The CDR3 sequence: CASSDRWVRGKTYEQYF. CDR3 nucleotides: TGTGCCAGCAGTGATCGGTGGGTTCGGGGTAAGACCTACGAGCAGTACTTC.

The chain has TRBV7-2 and TRBJ2-3; the D is unclear. The CDR3 spans 15 residues. CDR1 and CDR2 from the germline V gene are SGHTA and FQGNSA. Trimming stripped 0 bases from V and 2 bases from J, with 9 bases between. The DNA of the CDR3 is TGTGCCAGCAGCTTAGCGACTTGGCACACAGATACGCAGTATTTT. Encoded protein: CASSLATWHTDTQYF.

The chain is built from TRBV27 and TRBJ1-1; tentative D call: TRBD1 (5 bases). The CDR3 totals 15 residues. The germline V gene has CDR1 MNHEY and CDR2 SMNVEV (reference sequence). Deletions cut 0 bases from V and 1 base from J, with 9 bases between. CDR3 sequence (DNA): TGTGCCAGCAGTTTATCGAGCAGGGCGAACACTGAAGCTTTCTTT. Its protein product is CASSLSSRANTEAFF.

The genes are TRBV7-9 and TRBJ2-1; 10 bases fit TRBD1. V gave up 3 bases and J gave up 5 bases; unmatched junction bases: 4. The CDR3 runs to 15 residues. Germline CDR1 SEHNR, CDR2 FQNEAQ (reference sequence). The CDR3 sequence: CASSFGTGADNEQFF. CDR3 coding DNA: TGTGCCAGCAGCTTCGGGACAGGGGCTGACAATGAGCAGTTCTTC.

The chain has TRBV15 and TRBJ2-5; TRBD2 matches at 8 bases. This CDR3 contains 16 residues. Germline V CDR1 and CDR2: LNHNV, YYDKDF (reference sequence). V lost 0 bases and J lost 5; bases outside the gene matches: 8. This CDR3 is CATSRELSGSRETQYF. CDR3 sequence (DNA): TGTGCCACCAGCAGAGAACTCAGCGGGAGCCGGGAGACCCAGTACTTC.

This chain joins TRBV3-1 and TRBJ1-6; possible D gene TRBD1, 5 bases. Germline CDR1 LGHDT, CDR2 YNNKEL (reference sequence). The ends were cut back, 1 base at V and 5 bases at J, with 6 bases in the middle. The CDR3 is 14 residues long. The CDR3 DNA is TGTGCCAGCAGCCAAGGGGGGAATAATTCACCCCTCCACTTT. Translated, it gives CASSQGGNNSPLHF.

This clonotype came up once. The chain links TRBV5-4 to TRBJ1-2, with 7 bases lining up with TRBD1. The V gene's germline CDR1 is SGHNT and CDR2 YYREEE (reference sequence). V gave up 4 bases and J gave up 4 bases; unmatched junction bases: 7. This CDR3 region has 14 residues. For the CDR3, the DNA is TGTGCCAGCAGCCCGACAGGGACCCTCTATGGCTACACCTTC. Amino acids: CASSPTGTLYGYTF.

CDR3 sequence (DNA): TGCAGTGCTCCCGGAAGAGATGGCAATCAGCCCCAGCATTTT. Its protein product is CSAPGRDGNQPQHF. The chain has TRBV20-1 and TRBJ1-5; no firm D call. This CDR3 spans 14 amino acids. Germline values: CDR1 DFQATT, CDR2 SNEGSKA (reference sequence). V was cut by 5 bases and J by 2 bases, with 13 bases left in between.

The rearrangement joins TRBV27 to TRBJ2-1; possibly TRBD1 or TRBD2 for D (6 bases each). This CDR3 is 14 amino acids long. Trimming took 3 bases from V and 5 from J, leaving 11 bases between them. Germline loops: CDR1 MNHEY, CDR2 SMNVEV (reference sequence). Here the CDR3 reads CASSLWGADNEQFF. DNA for the CDR3: TGTGCCAGCAGTTTGTGGGGGGCCGACAATGAGCAGTTCTTC.

V is TRBV5-6 and J is TRBJ2-1, with 7 bases fitting TRBD1. This CDR3 comprises 13 residues. V gave up 3 bases and J gave up 7 bases; unmatched junction bases: 4. Germline V gives CDR1 SGHDT, CDR2 YYEEEE. CDR3 amino acids: CASSSTGINEQFF. The CDR3 region has the DNA TGTGCCAGCAGCTCGACAGGGATTAATGAGCAGTTCTTC.

The rearrangement uses TRBV10-1 and TRBJ2-5; D not certain. The germline gives CDR1 WNHNN, CDR2 SYGVQD (reference sequence). The CDR3 sequence is 12 residues long. Trimming removed 6 bases from V and 1 base from J, with 6 bases in between. The DNA for the CDR3 is TGCGCCAGCAGCAAGATCCAAGAGACCCAGTACTTC. It translates to CASSKIQETQYF.

J is TRBJ2-1 and V is TRBV20-1; 11 bases fit TRBD2. Germline trimming cut 5 bases from V and 0 bases from J; bases unmatched to any gene: 18. Germline lookup yields CDR1 DFQATT and CDR2 SNEGSKA (reference sequence). The CDR3 length is 20 residues. The CDR3 DNA reads as TGCAGTGCTCCCTCTCCGGGACTAGCGGCACCAATTAGCTCCTACAATGAGCAGTTCTTC. Protein sequence: CSAPSPGLAAPISSYNEQFF.

The chain carries TRBV6-5 and TRBJ2-3; TRBD1 or TRBD2 may be the D gene (5 bases each). This CDR3 has 17 residues. The ends were cut back, 0 bases at V and 7 bases at J, with 20 bases in the middle. The germline V gene has CDR1 MNHEY and CDR2 SVGAGI. The CDR3 spells CASSYSNLAGPRYTQYF. In nucleotides, the CDR3 is TGTGCCAGCAGTTACTCGAACCTAGCAGGGCCCCGATATACGCAGTATTTT.

In nucleotides, the CDR3 is TGTGCCAGTAGTATGTCGTCGACTGCTGAAGCTTTCTTT. Translated, it gives CASSMSSTAEAFF. The chain is built from TRBV19 and TRBJ1-1; D is ambiguous. Germline CDR1 is LNHDA and CDR2 is SQIVND (reference sequence). The V end was cut by 3 bases, the J end by 6 bases, with 11 bases between. The CDR3 consists of 13 residues.

The chain couples TRBV20-1 to TRBJ1-2, with TRBD1 as a possible D gene (5 bases). V gave up 1 base and J gave up 5 bases, with 20 bases separating them. CDR3 length: 16 residues. Germline CDR1 and CDR2: DFQATT and SNEGSKA (reference sequence). CDR3 in DNA: TGCAGTGCTAGAGTGCCCTTTTCAGGGTTCGGGTATGGCTACACCTTC. The encoded protein is CSARVPFSGFGYGYTF.

The rearrangement uses TRBV30 and TRBJ2-7; 8 positions agree with TRBD1. The CDR3 consists of 13 residues. Germline V gene data show CDR1 as GTSNPN and CDR2 as SVGIG (reference sequence). Trimming took 1 base from V and 6 from J; bases not matched to a gene: 5. CDR3 sequence reads: CAWSGAGGFEQYF. Written as DNA, the CDR3 is TGTGCCTGGAGTGGGGCAGGGGGCTTCGAGCAGTACTTC.

V gene TRBV2 combines with J gene TRBJ1-1; possible D gene TRBD1, 5 bases. The CDR3 is made up of 12 amino acids. Germline V lookup: CDR1 SNHLY, CDR2 FYNNEI. V was clipped by 6 bases and J by 5 bases, with 10 bases between them. The CDR3: CASSRVGTEAFF. CDR3 bases: TGTGCCAGCAGCAGGGTCGGGACTGAAGCTTTCTTT.

This clonotype was seen once. The DNA of the CDR3 is TGTGCCAGCAGCCCAGGGGGTGGGGGAGCTTTCTTT. It translates to CASSPGGGGAFF. V gene TRBV12-3 or TRBV12-4 combines with J gene TRBJ1-1, with 7 bases lining up with TRBD1. The CDR3 extends over 12 amino acids. The ends lost 6 bases at V and 10 bases at J; junction bases unmatched: 8.

This chain joins TRBV13 and TRBJ1-1; D is unclear. V was trimmed by 5 bases and J by 8 bases, leaving 18 bases between them. In germline, CDR1 is PRHDT, CDR2 FYEKMQ (reference sequence). The CDR3 spans 14 residues. The CDR3 protein is CASSRAETSGEAFF. The CDR3 bases are TGTGCCAGCAGCCGCGCAGAAACCTCTGGAGAAGCTTTCTTT.

The V and J genes are TRBV20-1 and TRBJ2-5; 7 bases are shared with TRBD1. The CDR3 contains 14 residues. With V trimmed by 2 bases and J by 5 bases, 8 bases remained unmatched. Germline assignment: CDR1 DFQATT and CDR2 SNEGSKA (reference sequence). The CDR3 sequence is CSARLQGPVETQYF. In nucleotides, the CDR3 is TGCAGTGCTAGATTACAGGGGCCCGTTGAGACCCAGTACTTC.

The chain employs TRBV7-9 and TRBJ2-1, with D unresolved. The length of the CDR3 is 16 residues. The germline gives CDR1 SEHNR, CDR2 FQNEAQ (reference sequence). V was shortened by 6 bases and J by 4 bases, with 19 bases between the two germline ends. The CDR3 DNA sequence: TGTGCCAGCAGTTGGACCGTCCGACATTCTTACAATGAGCAGTTCTTC. This translates into CASSWTVRHSYNEQFF.

The CDR3 loop reads CSARGPSGSTDTQYF. Written as DNA, the CDR3 is TGCAGTGCTAGGGGGCCTAGCGGGAGCACAGATACGCAGTATTTT. The rearrangement links TRBV20-1 to TRBJ2-3; 8 nucleotides agree with TRBD2. The CDR3 consists of 15 residues. The V and J ends lost 3 bases and 0 bases, in that order; junction bases with no gene match: 5. Germline lookup yields CDR1 DFQATT and CDR2 SNEGSKA (reference sequence).